The 23 T cell receptor beta chains given below trace back to one sample, sequenced in a study of cytomegalovirus exposure and HLA in healthy donors. Amplification used 60 Vbeta primers and 13 Jbeta primers. Only in-frame clones appear in the TCRdb table, and some are missing; sequencing was by immunoSEQ multiplex PCR. The data contain about 140,000 clones, 80% to 85% of them singletons. Sequences were obtained from PBMCs. These TCRs come from a boy aged 2 to 10 in good health and CMV-seronegative.

The chain uses TRBV12-5 and TRBJ1-5; a weak D match, TRBD1 (5 bases). Germline lookup yields CDR1 LGHNT and CDR2 FRNRAP. The CDR3 has 17 residues. The V and J ends lost 6 bases and 1 base respectively, with 19 bases between them. In DNA, the CDR3 is TGTGCTAGTGGCTTTAGACAGATAAGGATAAGCAATCAGCCCCAGCATTTT. It translates to CASGFRQIRISNQPQHF.

In its sample, this clone was seen once. The rearrangement joins TRBV18 to TRBJ2-4; D perhaps matches TRBD2 (5 bases). Trimming pared 3 bases from V and 1 base from J, leaving 13 bases between. Germline values: CDR1 KGHSH, CDR2 LQKENI. This CDR3 comprises 16 residues. The CDR3 region is CASSPGVGNAKNIQYF. The DNA of the CDR3 is TGTGCCAGCTCACCCGGGGTGGGGAACGCCAAAAACATTCAGTACTTC.

V usage is TRBV2 and J usage is TRBJ1-4, with D tentatively TRBD1 (5 bases). CDR1 is SNHLY and CDR2 is FYNNEI in the germline V gene. There are 15 residues in the CDR3. V was cut by 10 bases and J by 7 bases, with 22 bases left in between. DNA of the CDR3: TGTGCCACGCGGAGGGAAGGGGAGGTTGGTGAAAAACTGTTTTTT. Its translation is CATRREGEVGEKLFF.

This chain joins TRBV28 and TRBJ2-5; tentatively, D is TRBD2 (5 bases). This CDR3 comprises 15 residues. V lost 1 base and J lost 0, with 9 bases in between. The germline gives CDR1 MDHEN, CDR2 SYDVKM. CDR3 region: CASSLFGADQETQYF. CDR3 nucleotide sequence: TGTGCCAGCAGTTTATTCGGAGCGGACCAAGAGACCCAGTACTTC.

The CDR3 spells CASSLLTEQETQYF. CDR3 DNA: TGTGCCAGCAGTTTACTAACAGAGCAAGAGACCCAGTACTTC. The chain combines TRBV28 with TRBJ2-5, with D uncertain. In germline, CDR1 is MDHEN, CDR2 SYDVKM. The CDR3 length is 14 residues. The V end was cut by 2 bases, the J end by 2 bases, with 9 bases between.

This clone was found once. The genes are TRBV5-1 and TRBJ2-5; D may be TRBD1 (6 bases). The J call may be faulty, since TRBJ2-7 better matches the DNA end. In germline, CDR1 is SGHRS, CDR2 YFSETQ. This CDR3 spans 15 amino acids. For the CDR3, the DNA is TGCGCCAGCAGCGCTGACTCAGGGGTTGACTACGAGCAGTACTTC. This gives the protein CASSADSGVDYEQYF.

The chain joins TRBV14 to TRBJ1-1; D uncertain. Looked up from germline, CDR1 is SGHDN and CDR2 is FVKESK. This CDR3 region has 14 residues. V dropped 2 bases and J dropped 2 bases, with 9 bases sitting between them. The CDR3 sequence is CASSQTKLNTEAFF. Written as DNA, the CDR3 is TGTGCCAGCAGCCAAACTAAACTCAACACTGAAGCTTTCTTT.

CDR3 in amino acids: CASSPGLNAEAFF. CDR3 DNA: TGTGCCAGCAGCCCGGGACTGAACGCAGAAGCTTTCTTT. This chain links TRBV28 with TRBJ1-1; D perhaps matches TRBD1 (5 bases). The CDR3 is 13 residues long. Germline lookup yields CDR1 MDHEN and CDR2 SYDVKM. Trimming shortened V by 6 bases and J by 8 bases, and 16 bases separated the two germline ends.

The rearrangement joins TRBV7-2 to TRBJ2-7; TRBD1 aligns across 11 bases. The CDR3 is made up of 16 amino acids. V was clipped by 3 bases and J by 7 bases; unmatched bases: 11. The germline V gene has CDR1 SGHTA and CDR2 FQGNSA. The CDR3 region is CASSFAFTGTGGEQYF. In DNA form, the CDR3 reads TGTGCCAGCAGCTTCGCTTTTACCGGGACAGGGGGAGAGCAGTACTTC.

This chain uses TRBV11-2 with TRBJ1-5; D remains unclear. The V gene's germline CDR1 is SGHAT and CDR2 FQNNGV. CDR3 size: 14 residues. V was shortened by 5 bases and J by 2 bases, with 10 bases between the two germline ends. CDR3 residues: CASSPAGGNQPQHF. In DNA, the CDR3 is TGTGCCAGCAGCCCAGCAGGCGGCAATCAGCCCCAGCATTTT.

The chain is built from TRBV15 and TRBJ2-1, with D unresolved. The germline V gene has CDR1 LNHNV and CDR2 YYDKDF (reference sequence). The V end was cut by 0 bases, the J end by 7 bases, with 10 bases between. The CDR3 is 14 residues long. The CDR3 DNA reads TGTGCCACCAGCAGAGATCTAGGCGGAAATGAGCAGTTCTTC. Its protein is CATSRDLGGNEQFF.

For this clone: The same CDR3 can be traced to other DNA sequences in this sample. The V gene is TRBV12-5, the J gene TRBJ1-1, with TRBD1 matching over 7 bases. The CDR3 is made up of 15 amino acids. J was trimmed by 5 bases and V by 6 bases; bases with no gene match: 12. The germline V gene has CDR1 LGHNT and CDR2 FRNRAP. CDR3 amino acids: CASGFLTGFGTEAFF. The CDR3 DNA follows: TGTGCTAGTGGCTTCCTGACAGGGTTTGGAACTGAAGCTTTCTTT.

This sequence joins TRBV6-1 and TRBJ2-5, with D unresolved. The germline V gene has CDR1 MNHNS and CDR2 SASEGT. This CDR3 spans 14 amino acids. Trimming shortened V by 1 base and J by 4 bases, and 10 bases separated the two germline ends. The CDR3 region is CASSEVSRLETQYF. The CDR3 DNA reads TGTGCCAGCAGTGAAGTTAGCCGGTTAGAGACCCAGTACTTC.

The chain joins TRBV11-2 to TRBJ2-5, with D maybe TRBD1 (6 bases). The CDR3 totals 15 residues. V shed 5 bases and J shed 2 bases, with 15 bases lying between them. CDR1 is SGHAT and CDR2 is FQNNGV in the germline V gene. The DNA of the CDR3 is TGTGCCAGCAGCCCCCGGACAGCTAGTCAAGAGACCCAGTACTTC. Protein: CASSPRTASQETQYF. Full variable domain (remainder filled in from reference TRBV11-2 and TRBJ2-5): EAGVAQSPRYKIIEKRQSVAFWCNPISGHATLYWYQQILGQGPKLLIQFQNNGVVDDSQLPKDRFSAERLKGVDSTLKIQPAKLEDSAVYLCASSPRTASQETQYFGPGTRLLVL.

CDR3: CASRGQGSNQPQHF. The CDR3 DNA reads TGTGCCAGCAGGGGACAGGGGAGCAATCAGCCCCAGCATTTT. The chain combines TRBV6-5 with TRBJ1-5; TRBD1 aligns across 10 bases. The CDR3 is 14 residues long. CDR1 is MNHEY, CDR2 SVGAGI, per germline. Trimming removed 6 bases from V and 1 base from J; junction bases left unmatched: 0.

The chain carries TRBV5-1 and TRBJ1-1; D not certain. V dropped 1 base and J dropped 6 bases, with 10 bases sitting between them. CDR3 length equals 13 residues. From germline, CDR1 is SGHRS and CDR2 YFSETQ. The CDR3 region has the DNA TGCGCCAGCAGCTTGACCGGGATCGCTGAAGCTTTCTTT. Its protein product is CASSLTGIAEAFF.

This clone was recorded a few times. The chain uses TRBV2 and TRBJ2-3; weak D call: TRBD2 (5 bases). Germline V gives CDR1 SNHLY, CDR2 FYNNEI. This CDR3 region has 10 residues. The V gene lost 6 bases and the J gene lost 9 bases, with 7 bases spanning the gap. In DNA form, the CDR3 reads TGTGCCAGCAGGGCGGGCACGCAGTATTTT. Amino acid sequence: CASRAGTQYF.

This chain uses TRBV19 with TRBJ1-2; 9 bases match TRBD1. The germline gives CDR1 LNHDA, CDR2 SQIVND (reference sequence). V lost 2 bases to trimming and J lost 8 bases; unmatched junction nucleotides: 6. The CDR3 extends over 14 amino acids. The CDR3 is CASSIRDRVGGYTF. Here the CDR3 DNA reads TGTGCCAGTAGTATAAGGGACAGGGTCGGAGGCTACACCTTC.

The chain has TRBV11-2 and TRBJ2-5, with a weak D call TRBD1 (6 bases). Germline V gives CDR1 SGHAT, CDR2 FQNNGV. The CDR3 extends over 15 amino acids. Between the trimmed V and J ends, which lost 4 bases and 1 base, there was a span of 13 bases. The CDR3 region is CASSSRGFAQETQYF. As DNA, the CDR3 is TGTGCCAGCAGCTCCAGGGGCTTTGCCCAAGAGACCCAGTACTTC.

The chain is built from TRBV5-6 and TRBJ2-3; 8 bases are shared with TRBD2. J gave up 4 bases and V 1 base, and 8 bases lay outside the gene matches. Per germline, CDR1 SGHDT and CDR2 YYEEEE. This CDR3 spans 16 amino acids. The DNA of the CDR3 is TGTGCCAGCAGCTTGACGGGAGGGCCCCCCCCAGATACGCAGTATTTT. It is translated as CASSLTGGPPPDTQYF.

The chain is built from TRBV29-1 and TRBJ2-7; no clear D gene. The CDR3 covers 12 residues. V shed 4 bases and J shed 3 bases, with 10 bases lying between them. Germline-derived CDR1 and CDR2 are SQVTM and ANQGSEA. Here the CDR3 DNA reads TGCAGCGTTGTTCAGCGCGGCTACGAGCAGTACTTC. Translating gives CSVVQRGYEQYF.

CDR3: CASGLVLGGEVYEQYF. The CDR3 DNA sequence: TGTGCTAGTGGTTTGGTACTTGGGGGGGAGGTCTACGAGCAGTACTTC. The chain combines TRBV12-5 with TRBJ2-7; 7 nucleotides match TRBD2. In germline, CDR1 is LGHNT, CDR2 FRNRAP. V shed 0 bases and J 3 bases; nucleotides not matched to a gene: 8. The CDR3 sequence is 16 residues long.

The rearrangement uses TRBV29-1 and TRBJ2-5; 14 nucleotides agree with TRBD2. The germline gives CDR1 SQVTM, CDR2 ANQGSEA. This CDR3 comprises 17 residues. V lost 4 bases to trimming and J lost 2 bases; unmatched junction nucleotides: 9. CDR3 sequence reads: CSVVGTSGSMGQETQYF. The CDR3 DNA sequence: TGCAGCGTTGTGGGGACTAGCGGGAGCATGGGACAAGAGACCCAGTACTTC.